These 26 T cell receptor beta chains originate from one sample sequenced in a study of T cells in Graves' hyperthyroidism and ophthalmopathy. Regions amplified from RNA transcripts were the TCR beta CDR3 regions. The HTBI primer set drove a first-round RT-PCR of the TCR CDR3. A single record per CDR3 protein comes from TCRdb applying MiXCR to the multiplex PCR reads. Among about 360,000 distinct CDR3 sequences listed, roughly 13% were seen once. The sequenced sample consisted of blood. The receptors derive from a woman younger than 30 with Graves' hyperthyroidism.

The chain uses TRBV19 and TRBJ1-3, with D unresolved. The CDR3 has 15 amino acids. Per germline, CDR1 LNHDA and CDR2 SQIVND (reference sequence). V lost 7 bases, J lost 0 bases, and 13 bases lay in between. This CDR3 reads CASTRGALSGNTIYF. In DNA form, the CDR3 reads TGTGCCAGTACAAGAGGTGCCCTCTCTGGAAACACCATATATTTT.

This clonotype was picked up many times. The genes are TRBV12-3 or TRBV12-4 and TRBJ1-1; maybe TRBD1 (5 bases). V was clipped by 6 bases and J by 11 bases, with 16 bases between them. The CDR3 covers 12 residues. The chain's CDR3 is CASSRLRGRAFF. In DNA form, the CDR3 reads TGTGCCAGCAGCCGATTAAGGGGACGGGCTTTCTTT.

This clonotype appeared a single time. This rearrangement joins TRBV11-2 to TRBJ2-7, with 11 bases lining up with TRBD1. V lost 5 bases to trimming and J lost 3 bases; unmatched junction nucleotides: 9. The CDR3 contains 16 residues. From germline, CDR1 is SGHAT and CDR2 FQNNGV. The CDR3 bases are TGTGCCAGCAGCCCGATTACCGGGACAGGGGGCTACGAGCAGTACTTC. Its protein product is CASSPITGTGGYEQYF.

This clonotype has a count of ten or more. V usage is TRBV10-3 and J usage is TRBJ2-1; 7 nucleotides line up with TRBD2. V dropped 0 bases and J dropped 9; count of bases not matched to a gene: 11. This CDR3 comprises 16 residues. Per the germline V gene, CDR1 is ENHRY and CDR2 is SYGVKD. CDR3: CAISESYSGPEGEQFF. Here the CDR3 DNA reads TGTGCCATCAGTGAGTCGTATAGCGGGCCTGAGGGTGAGCAGTTCTTC.

This clonotype was seen a few times. A read error may explain this, as a much larger clone is one base away. The chain joins TRBV10-3 to TRBJ2-7; no clear D. V was trimmed by 3 bases and J by 3 bases, leaving 3 bases between them. Germline lookup yields CDR1 ENHRY and CDR2 SYGVKD. This CDR3 region has 11 residues. The CDR3: CAISDLYEQYF. As DNA, the CDR3 is TGTGCCATCAGTGACCTCTACGAGCAGTACTTC.

The V call is TRBV6-2 or TRBV6-3, the J call TRBJ1-1; weak D call: TRBD1 (6 bases). This CDR3 is built from 16 residues. CDR1 is MNHEY, CDR2 SVGEGT, per germline. Trimming stripped 2 bases from V and 2 bases from J, with 15 bases between. CDR3 in amino acids: CASSYARGSSNTEAFF. The CDR3 DNA reads TGTGCCAGCAGTTACGCAAGGGGGTCCTCCAACACTGAAGCTTTCTTT.

In this sample, this clonotype turned up many times. The chain joins TRBV20-1 to TRBJ2-7, with 7 bases that match TRBD1. Looked up from germline, CDR1 is DFQATT and CDR2 is SNEGSKA (reference sequence). There are 13 residues in the CDR3. J lost 2 bases, V lost 6 bases, and 7 bases had no gene match. CDR3 sequence (DNA): TGCAGTGCCCCCCGACAGGGAACCTACGAGCAGTACTTC. Protein: CSAPRQGTYEQYF.

The chain couples TRBV29-1 to TRBJ2-1; D remains ambiguous. Germline lookup yields CDR1 SQVTM and CDR2 ANQGSEA. Deletions cut 4 bases from V and 6 bases from J, with 13 bases between. The CDR3 extends over 13 amino acids. Written as DNA, the CDR3 is TGCAGCGTTGCTGCTTCCGAGGTCAATGAGCAGTTCTTC. It is translated as CSVAASEVNEQFF.

This clonotype came up many times. This rearrangement joins TRBV6-2 or TRBV6-3 to TRBJ2-3, with D perhaps matching TRBD2 (6 bases). The length of the CDR3 is 14 residues. Trimming shortened V by 5 bases and J by 3 bases, and 12 bases separated the two germline ends. Germline V gene sequence: CDR1 MNHEY, CDR2 SVGEGT. CDR3 protein: CASSLTLATDTQYF. CDR3 bases: TGTGCCAGCAGTCTGACTCTAGCGACAGATACGCAGTATTTT.

This clonotype was seen at least ten times. As DNA, the CDR3 is TGTGCCAGCAGTGAAGGAGGAGCAGGACCAGATACGCAGTATTTT. It encodes CASSEGGAGPDTQYF. J is TRBJ2-3 and V is TRBV6-1; no clear D gene. Germline CDR1 is MNHNS and CDR2 is SASEGT. Between the trimmed V and J ends, which lost 1 base and 4 bases, there was a span of 12 bases. The CDR3 length is 15 residues.

This clonotype was found many times. The genes are TRBV10-3 and TRBJ1-1; TRBD1 is a possible D gene (5 bases). The ends were cut back, 0 bases at V and 12 bases at J, with 11 bases in the middle. The CDR3 is made up of 12 amino acids. CDR1 and CDR2 (germline): ENHRY, SYGVKD. The CDR3 region has the DNA TGTGCCATCAGTGAGTCGGTGGCAGGGACTTTCTTT. This encodes CAISESVAGTFF.

This clonotype was recorded at least ten times. V is TRBV7-8 and J is TRBJ2-1; D not certain. CDR1 and CDR2 from the germline V gene are SGHVS and FQNEAQ. The V end was cut by 2 bases, the J end by 5 bases, with 19 bases between. The CDR3 is made up of 17 amino acids. The CDR3 nucleotides are TGTGCCAGCAGCTTAATCGTCAGACCACCCGAGGACAATGAGCAGTTCTTC. Protein product: CASSLIVRPPEDNEQFF.

This clonotype was counted many times. V is TRBV20-1 and J is TRBJ2-1, with TRBD2 matching 10 bases. CDR3 size: 15 residues. Germline V gives CDR1 DFQATT, CDR2 SNEGSKA (reference sequence). V was clipped by 7 bases and J by 2 bases; unmatched bases: 8. This CDR3 is CSVPSSGRTYNEQFF. CDR3 DNA: TGCAGTGTTCCAAGTAGCGGGAGGACCTACAATGAGCAGTTCTTC.

This clonotype was counted at least ten times. This chain joins TRBV28 and TRBJ2-7, with D perhaps TRBD1 or TRBD2 (7 bases each). CDR1 is MDHEN and CDR2 is SYDVKM in the germline V gene. This CDR3 is 15 amino acids long. With 3 bases removed from V and 4 bases from J, the gap between germline ends came to 16 bases. This CDR3 reads CASSLGRGRTYEQYF. The DNA of the CDR3 is TGTGCCAGCAGTTTGGGGAGGGGGCGAACTTACGAGCAGTACTTC.

This clonotype occurred a few times. V gene TRBV7-3 combines with J gene TRBJ1-2; TRBD1 matches 11 bases. The germline gives CDR1 SGHTA, CDR2 FQGTGA. This CDR3 is 16 amino acids long. V gave up 5 bases and J gave up 7 bases; unmatched junction bases: 12. CDR3 protein: CASSDNPGQGDRGYTF. DNA of the CDR3: TGTGCCAGCAGCGACAATCCGGGACAGGGGGACCGTGGCTACACCTTC.

This clonotype was observed at least ten times. The chain links TRBV12-3 or TRBV12-4 to TRBJ1-5; 7 bases are a match to TRBD1. CDR3 length: 14 residues. V dropped 10 bases and J dropped 0; count of bases not matched to a gene: 6. The CDR3: CATSDRSSNQPQHF. The CDR3 DNA sequence: TGTGCCACCTCGGACAGGTCTAGCAATCAGCCCCAGCATTTT.

This rearrangement joins TRBV25-1 to TRBJ2-5, with 7 positions matching TRBD2. V lost 4 bases to trimming and J lost 4 bases; unmatched junction nucleotides: 15. The CDR3 spans 17 residues. The germline gives CDR1 MGHDK, CDR2 SYGVNS. CDR3 coding DNA: TGTGCCAGCAGTGGGATGGAGGGAGGGCCCTCTATAGAGACCCAGTACTTC. Translating it yields CASSGMEGGPSIETQYF.

Ten or more counts support this clonotype. J is TRBJ1-2 and V is TRBV28; no firm D call. The germline V gene has CDR1 MDHEN and CDR2 SYDVKM. The length of the CDR3 is 16 residues. With 5 bases removed from V and 5 bases from J, the gap between germline ends came to 21 bases. CDR3 coding DNA: TGTGCCAGCAGTCCCAACTATTACAAGTCGGGATATGGCTACACCTTC. This encodes CASSPNYYKSGYGYTF.

This clonotype was counted ten times or more. The chain employs TRBV19 and TRBJ1-1; 7 nucleotides align to TRBD1. Germline values: CDR1 LNHDA, CDR2 SQIVND (reference sequence). V was pared by 6 bases and J by 0 bases, with 4 bases of the junction left unmatched. The CDR3 covers 14 residues. The CDR3 spells CASREDRMNTEAFF. The CDR3 DNA sequence: TGTGCCAGTAGGGAGGACAGGATGAACACTGAAGCTTTCTTT.

This clonotype was observed a few times. V and J are TRBV6-1 and TRBJ1-5; unclear D gene. V shed 2 bases and J shed 2 bases, with 13 bases lying between them. Germline assignment: CDR1 MNHNS and CDR2 SASEGT. There are 16 residues in the CDR3. The CDR3 DNA reads as TGTGCCAGCAGTGAACAACCAGGTGGGGGCAATCAGCCCCAGCATTTT. Translating it yields CASSEQPGGGNQPQHF.

This clonotype was recorded a few times. This chain connects TRBV29-1 to TRBJ2-2; D gene ambiguous. This CDR3 has 15 residues. V lost 5 bases, J lost 0 bases, and 13 bases lay in between. The V gene's germline CDR1 is SQVTM and CDR2 ANQGSEA. This CDR3 reads CSVSVAFANTGELFF. The CDR3 bases are TGCAGCGTTTCCGTGGCTTTCGCGAACACCGGGGAGCTGTTTTTT.

Regarding this clonotype: Just one base apart from a much larger clone, this may be a read error. The chain links TRBV5-6 to TRBJ1-1; no reliable D call. In germline, CDR1 is SGHDT, CDR2 YYEEEE. This CDR3 contains 15 residues. The V end was cut by 4 bases, the J end by 0 bases, with 13 bases between. The CDR3 bases are TGTGCCAGCAGCACCGGGAGGTCCATGAACACTGAAGCTTTCTTT. Protein sequence: CASSTGRSMNTEAFF.

There are many counts of this clonotype. The V call is TRBV28, the J call TRBJ1-2, with 8 bases lining up with TRBD1. The germline gives CDR1 MDHEN, CDR2 SYDVKM. The CDR3 length is 15 residues. The ends lost 2 bases at V and 3 bases at J; junction bases unmatched: 5. The CDR3 spells CASSLETGGDYGYTF. CDR3 nucleotide sequence: TGTGCCAGCAGTTTAGAAACAGGGGGAGACTATGGCTACACCTTC.

This clonotype was counted ten times or more. The chain combines TRBV29-1 with TRBJ1-1; 7 bases agree with TRBD1. The CDR3 is 13 residues long. V gave up 6 bases and J gave up 2 bases; unmatched junction bases: 6. Germline CDR1 reads SQVTM; CDR2 reads ANQGSEA. CDR3 residues: CSVPTGFNTEAFF. The CDR3 region has the DNA TGCAGCGTCCCGACAGGGTTTAACACTGAAGCTTTCTTT. The variable domain in full, completed from reference TRBV29-1 and TRBJ1-1, reads SAVISQKPSRDICQRGTSLTIQCQVDSQVTMMFWYRQQPGQSLTLIATANQGSEATYESGFVIDKFPISRPNLTFSTLTVSNMSPEDSSIYLCSVPTGFNTEAFFGQGTRLTVV.

The chain couples TRBV6-2 or TRBV6-3 to TRBJ2-2; a possible D gene is TRBD2 (6 bases). Germline V gene lookup returns CDR1 MNHEY and CDR2 SVGEGT. CDR3 length equals 15 residues. Trimming left V 1 base short and J 6 bases short, with 12 bases between. The CDR3 DNA reads as TGTGCCAGCAGTTACTTTGGGGGGACGGCCGGGGAGCTGTTTTTT. It yields the protein CASSYFGGTAGELFF.

This clonotype was seen ten or more times. The chain has TRBV7-8 and TRBJ2-1, with 9 positions matching TRBD2. V lost 0 bases to trimming and J lost 9 bases; unmatched junction nucleotides: 9. Germline V gene data show CDR1 as SGHVS and CDR2 as FQNEAQ. The CDR3 runs 16 residues. DNA of the CDR3: TGTGCCAGCAGCTTAGCTAGGCTAGCGGGAAAGGTTGAGCAGTTCTTC. This translates into CASSLARLAGKVEQFF.